The entry below gives a single T cell receptor (beta chain) sequence along with its context. Its antigen is unknown. Base qualities are missing; no much larger clone stands one base away. The CDR3 regions of human TCRbeta chains were analyzed by immunosequencing. The paper's data handling went like this. TCRs in the repertoires were matched against a reference library of SARS-CoV-2-specific TCRs that had been generated with the MIRA antigen-specificity platform. Breadth meant the fraction of unique TCRs that were SARS-CoV-2-associated, whereas depth meant the fraction of total T cells that were SARS-CoV-2-associated. Using the MIRA data, each spike-specific TCR was assigned both to the spike region to which the TCR was reactive and to a CD4 or CD8 class. Log10-transformed breadth and depth values were compared by one-way ANOVA with Sidak's multiple comparisons tests. The table comes from immuneACCESS by way of TCRdb, which keeps in-frame sequences with V and J called. Part of the clones is missing from these tables; in studies checked, under half for an unresolved V gene and the rest for unknown reasons. The V and J calls and the clone size are those of that table, but D and trimming were determined from the DNA. This sample lists about 150,000 clones; roughly nine tenths were detected once. The top ten clones comprise roughly 4% of the sample.

The meaning of the sample's time point label: about 28 days (+/-7) after the second vaccine dose. Because spike-specific TCR depth and breadth did not differ between the two schedules, AZD1222 recipients who got a second dose at roughly 4 weeks were pooled with those who got a second dose at roughly 12 weeks. Samples from vaccinated people were obtained from the UK trials COV001 and COV002, which included a single-blind randomized controlled phase 2/3 trial of AZD1222 (ChAdOx1 nCoV-19) in healthy adults. Trial participant PBMC samples were collected at day 0 and day 28 after the second dose for TCRbeta chain sequencing. The data were obtained in a study of T cell responses to AZD1222 COVID-19 vaccine (dated by TCRdb to the early 2020s). For the study in its entirety: A total of over 230 trial participants underwent TCR sequencing, of whom 200 to 220 received two doses of AZD1222 and some 26 received two doses of the MenACWY control vaccine. Enrollment into the trials was organized by age into subgroups of 18-55, 56-69 and 70-plus years, and those subgroups contained approximately 160, 26 and 62 TCR-sequenced participants, respectively. The study at large found these results: In the small 56-69-year group, the increase in depth fell short of significance, most likely because of low power. After two AZD1222 doses, both the breadth and the depth of spike-specific TCRs were significantly higher than at day 0 and than in MenACWY recipients. Reportedly, almost half of the unique spike-specific TCRs recognized epitopes lying outside the regions that are mutated in the B.1.351 and B.1.1.7 variants. Because no day 14 peak-response samples were available, the repertoires could be characterized only after the peak T cell response. The whole spike protein was spanned by vaccine-associated CD4 TCRs, and dominant responses were seen in regions 160-218 and 743-854. Only five to seven AZD1222 recipients were SARS-CoV-2 seropositive at baseline, limiting conclusions about previously exposed vaccinees. Participants were mostly white British, with more females than males. The authors suggested clonal diversity may have been underestimated.

This TCR derives from an adult who received the AZD1222 COVID-19 vaccine. The starting material was peripheral blood, obtained 28 days after the second AZD1222 dose.

The DNA sequence reads TGTGCCAGCAGCTTGCGGGGGTTCCGGGAGTACTTC. Translated, this gives CASSLRGFREYF. The chain is encoded by TRBV5-6 joined to TRBJ2-7; the best D guess is TRBD2, with 6 bases matching. From the cysteine through the phenylalanine, the CDR3 covers 12 amino acids. CDR3 DNA only is kept here, 36 bases in frame from base 1. A distance of 13 bases separates the germline ends of V and J, which lose 1 base and 11 bases respectively. CDR1 and CDR2 (SGHDT, YYEEEE) derive from the germline V gene.